The rows below give T cell receptor beta chains drawn from one sample of a study of Ad26.COV2.S vaccination and SARS-CoV-2 variants. Data came from immunoSEQ multiplex PCR; TCRdb stores just in-frame clones and leaves some out. The sample shows about half a million clones, roughly nine tenths of them seen only once. The sample was peripheral blood, taken in a trial of Ad26.COV2.S vaccine versus placebo. The receptors derive from a person aged 18 to 59 who received the Ad26.COV2.S COVID-19 vaccine or a placebo. Both conserved end residues are part of each CDR3. The order of the fields is clone size, V gene, D gene, J gene, CDR3 protein, CDR3 DNA. D genes are given only for firm matches. Only some rows state a clone size, as once, few, many or a class for expanded clones.

clone size: NA; V gene: TRBV12-3/TRBV12-4; D gene: NA; J gene: TRBJ2-5; CDR3 protein: CASSANGPTQYF; CDR3 DNA: TGTGCCAGCAGTGCGAATGGTCCAACCCAGTACTTC
clone size: NA; V gene: TRBV9; D gene: NA; J gene: TRBJ2-1; CDR3 protein: CASSVESGLSTNEQFF; CDR3 DNA: TGTGCCAGCAGCGTAGAATCGGGCTTATCCACCAATGAGCAGTTCTTC
clone size: NA; V gene: TRBV7-9; D gene: TRBD1; J gene: TRBJ1-5; CDR3 protein: CASAPGTGADQPQHF; CDR3 DNA: TGTGCCAGCGCCCCAGGGACAGGGGCTGATCAGCCCCAGCATTTT
clone size: NA; V gene: TRBV2; D gene: NA; J gene: TRBJ2-3; CDR3 protein: CASSEEGVGTDTQYF; CDR3 DNA: TGTGCCAGCAGTGAGGAAGGGGTAGGCACAGATACGCAGTATTTT
clone size: few; V gene: TRBV18; D gene: NA; J gene: TRBJ2-3; CDR3 protein: CASSPTGPDTQYF; CDR3 DNA: TGTGCCAGCTCACCAACTGGGCCGGATACGCAGTATTTT
clone size: NA; V gene: TRBV6-6; D gene: TRBD1; J gene: TRBJ1-4; CDR3 protein: CASKGTDNNEKLFF; CDR3 DNA: TGTGCCAGCAAAGGGACAGACAATAATGAAAAACTGTTTTTT
clone size: NA; V gene: TRBV24-1; D gene: NA; J gene: TRBJ2-1; CDR3 protein: CATSDSSYNEQFF; CDR3 DNA: TGTGCCACCAGTGATAGCTCCTACAATGAGCAGTTCTTC
clone size: NA; V gene: TRBV25-1; D gene: TRBD2; J gene: TRBJ2-3; CDR3 protein: CASSQTGTAGADTQYF; CDR3 DNA: TGTGCCAGCAGTCAGACCGGGACGGCGGGGGCAGATACGCAGTATTTT
clone size: NA; V gene: TRBV18; D gene: NA; J gene: TRBJ1-3; CDR3 protein: CASSPFTADAIYF; CDR3 DNA: TGTGCCAGCTCACCATTCACAGCGGACGCCATATATTTT
clone size: NA; V gene: TRBV19; D gene: TRBD1; J gene: TRBJ2-3; CDR3 protein: CASSPPRTGSSTDTQYF; CDR3 DNA: TGTGCCAGTAGTCCACCTCGGACAGGGAGTAGCACAGATACGCAGTATTTT
clone size: NA; V gene: TRBV7-3; D gene: TRBD1; J gene: TRBJ2-1; CDR3 protein: CASSSKGGGSYNEQFF; CDR3 DNA: TGTGCCAGCAGCTCGAAAGGGGGCGGGTCCTACAATGAGCAGTTCTTC
clone size: NA; V gene: TRBV7-8; D gene: NA; J gene: TRBJ2-7; CDR3 protein: CASSLTYEQYF; CDR3 DNA: TGTGCCAGCAGCCTCACCTACGAGCAGTACTTC
clone size: NA; V gene: TRBV4-1; D gene: TRBD1; J gene: TRBJ1-4; CDR3 protein: CASSQSFGQGTVRGEKLFF; CDR3 DNA: TGCGCCAGCAGCCAATCTTTCGGACAGGGGACCGTACGGGGTGAAAAACTGTTTTTT
clone size: NA; V gene: TRBV4-3; D gene: TRBD2; J gene: TRBJ2-1; CDR3 protein: CASSQNGLAGGEQFF; CDR3 DNA: TGCGCCAGCAGCCAAAACGGACTAGCGGGGGGTGAGCAGTTCTTC
clone size: NA; V gene: TRBV27; D gene: NA; J gene: TRBJ2-1; CDR3 protein: CASSLASRSYNEQFF; CDR3 DNA: TGTGCCAGCAGTTTAGCATCTCGATCCTACAATGAGCAGTTCTTC
clone size: NA; V gene: TRBV28; D gene: NA; J gene: TRBJ2-7; CDR3 protein: CASSFRGRRAYEQYF; CDR3 DNA: TGTGCCAGCAGTTTTCGAGGACGGCGGGCCTACGAGCAGTACTTC
clone size: NA; V gene: TRBV18; D gene: TRBD1; J gene: TRBJ2-7; CDR3 protein: CASSDTGTGYEQYF; CDR3 DNA: TGTGCCAGCTCCGATACCGGGACAGGGTACGAGCAGTACTTC
clone size: few; V gene: TRBV28; D gene: TRBD1; J gene: TRBJ1-5; CDR3 protein: CASRKTGGGSSNQPQHF; CDR3 DNA: TGTGCCAGCAGAAAGACAGGGGGTGGTAGTAGCAATCAGCCCCAGCATTTT
clone size: NA; V gene: TRBV27; D gene: TRBD1; J gene: TRBJ2-7; CDR3 protein: CASSLSRDSLREQYF; CDR3 DNA: TGTGCCAGCAGTTTATCCCGGGACAGCCTACGTGAGCAGTACTTC
clone size: NA; V gene: TRBV12-3/TRBV12-4; D gene: NA; J gene: TRBJ1-2; CDR3 protein: CASSPQGNYGYTF; CDR3 DNA: TGTGCCAGCAGTCCTCAGGGGAACTATGGCTACACCTTC
clone size: NA; V gene: TRBV5-4; D gene: NA; J gene: TRBJ2-3; CDR3 protein: CASSLSQLATDTQYF; CDR3 DNA: TGTGCCAGCAGCTTAAGTCAACTGGCGACAGATACGCAGTATTTT
clone size: NA; V gene: TRBV29-1; D gene: NA; J gene: TRBJ1-1; CDR3 protein: CSALGNTEAFF; CDR3 DNA: TGCAGCGCCCTAGGGAACACTGAAGCTTTCTTT
clone size: NA; V gene: TRBV2; D gene: TRBD1; J gene: TRBJ1-2; CDR3 protein: CASHRGPSYGYTF; CDR3 DNA: TGTGCCAGCCACAGGGGACCCTCCTATGGCTACACCTTC
clone size: NA; V gene: TRBV4-3; D gene: TRBD1; J gene: TRBJ1-3; CDR3 protein: CASSRFTGTGGGNTIYF; CDR3 DNA: TGCGCCAGCAGCCGTTTTACCGGGACAGGGGGAGGAAACACCATATATTTT
clone size: NA; V gene: TRBV11-2; D gene: NA; J gene: TRBJ2-1; CDR3 protein: CASRAMGDEQFF; CDR3 DNA: TGTGCCAGCAGGGCGATGGGCGATGAGCAGTTCTTC
clone size: NA; V gene: TRBV27; D gene: NA; J gene: TRBJ2-1; CDR3 protein: CASSFWLRAHEQFF; CDR3 DNA: TGTGCCAGCAGTTTCTGGCTACGGGCCCATGAGCAGTTCTTC
clone size: NA; V gene: TRBV27; D gene: NA; J gene: TRBJ2-7; CDR3 protein: CASSFSDNSYEQYF; CDR3 DNA: TGTGCCAGCAGTTTTTCCGACAACTCCTACGAGCAGTACTTC
clone size: NA; V gene: TRBV6-5; D gene: NA; J gene: TRBJ1-4; CDR3 protein: CASSYSGGLGEKLFF; CDR3 DNA: TGTGCCAGCAGTTACTCGGGTGGTCTCGGAGAAAAACTGTTTTTT
clone size: NA; V gene: TRBV9; D gene: TRBD2; J gene: TRBJ2-2; CDR3 protein: CASSANQHHSGNWNTGELFF; CDR3 DNA: TGTGCCAGCAGCGCCAACCAACACCATAGCGGGAACTGGAACACCGGGGAGCTGTTTTTT
clone size: NA; V gene: TRBV19; D gene: NA; J gene: TRBJ2-7; CDR3 protein: CASSNLPLDGNYEQYF; CDR3 DNA: TGTGCCAGTAGTAACCTACCCCTCGACGGCAACTACGAGCAGTACTTC
clone size: NA; V gene: TRBV19; D gene: NA; J gene: TRBJ2-1; CDR3 protein: CASSPRRLDEQFF; CDR3 DNA: TGTGCCAGTAGTCCCCGCAGGCTCGATGAGCAGTTCTTC
clone size: NA; V gene: TRBV19; D gene: NA; J gene: TRBJ1-3; CDR3 protein: CASSMDSTRLSGNTIYF; CDR3 DNA: TGTGCCAGTAGTATGGACAGTACCCGACTCTCTGGAAACACCATATATTTT
clone size: NA; V gene: TRBV5-1; D gene: NA; J gene: TRBJ2-1; CDR3 protein: CASSLDGAPYNEQFF; CDR3 DNA: TGCGCCAGCAGCTTGGACGGGGCCCCCTACAATGAGCAGTTCTTC
clone size: once; V gene: TRBV7-8; D gene: NA; J gene: TRBJ2-1; CDR3 protein: CASSFRLQYNEQFF; CDR3 DNA: TGTGCCAGCAGCTTCCGGTTGCAATACAATGAGCAGTTCTTC
clone size: NA; V gene: TRBV6-5; D gene: NA; J gene: TRBJ2-7; CDR3 protein: CAIGPGPPYEQYF; CDR3 DNA: TGTGCCATCGGACCGGGGCCGCCCTACGAGCAGTACTTC
clone size: NA; V gene: TRBV19; D gene: NA; J gene: TRBJ1-3; CDR3 protein: CASRERTGNTIYF; CDR3 DNA: TGTGCCAGCAGGGAGAGAACTGGAAACACCATATATTTT
clone size: NA; V gene: TRBV5-4; D gene: TRBD1; J gene: TRBJ1-2; CDR3 protein: CASSPQQGGPYGYTF; CDR3 DNA: TGTGCCAGCAGCCCTCAACAGGGGGGTCCCTATGGCTACACCTTC
clone size: once; V gene: TRBV13; D gene: NA; J gene: TRBJ2-3; CDR3 protein: CASSRTGTDTQYF; CDR3 DNA: TGTGCCAGCAGCCGGACAGGCACAGATACGCAGTATTTT
clone size: NA; V gene: TRBV30; D gene: TRBD2; J gene: TRBJ2-1; CDR3 protein: CAWETSGGPYNEQFF; CDR3 DNA: TGTGCCTGGGAGACTAGCGGGGGGCCTTACAATGAGCAGTTCTTC
clone size: NA; V gene: TRBV4-1; D gene: NA; J gene: TRBJ2-7; CDR3 protein: CASSQVLAYEQYF; CDR3 DNA: TGCGCCAGCAGCCAAGTCCTTGCGTACGAGCAGTACTTC
clone size: NA; V gene: TRBV10-3; D gene: NA; J gene: TRBJ1-1; CDR3 protein: CAISSNGNTEAFF; CDR3 DNA: TGTGCCATCAGTTCGAACGGTAACACTGAAGCTTTCTTT
clone size: NA; V gene: TRBV28; D gene: NA; J gene: TRBJ2-7; CDR3 protein: CASSLPTRFSYEQYF; CDR3 DNA: TGTGCCAGCAGCTTGCCGACTAGGTTTTCCTACGAGCAGTACTTC
clone size: NA; V gene: TRBV7-2; D gene: NA; J gene: TRBJ2-7; CDR3 protein: CASSSGGLREQYF; CDR3 DNA: TGTGCCAGCAGCTCAGGGGGGCTACGAGAGCAGTACTTC
clone size: NA; V gene: TRBV2; D gene: NA; J gene: TRBJ1-1; CDR3 protein: CASSELGGNTEAFF; CDR3 DNA: TGTGCCAGCAGTGAATTGGGGGGGAACACTGAAGCTTTCTTT
clone size: NA; V gene: TRBV7-3; D gene: NA; J gene: TRBJ2-5; CDR3 protein: CASSLGGHQETQYF; CDR3 DNA: TGTGCCAGCAGCTTAGGGGGCCACCAAGAGACCCAGTACTTC
clone size: once; V gene: TRBV2; D gene: NA; J gene: TRBJ1-4; CDR3 protein: CASREDTGEEKLFF; CDR3 DNA: TGTGCCAGCAGAGAAGACACGGGCGAAGAAAAACTGTTTTTT
clone size: NA; V gene: TRBV3-1/TRBV3-2; D gene: NA; J gene: TRBJ1-2; CDR3 protein: CASSHYRADGYTF; CDR3 DNA: TGTGCCAGCAGCCATTACCGCGCTGACGGCTACACCTTC
clone size: many; V gene: TRBV6-5; D gene: TRBD1; J gene: TRBJ2-1; CDR3 protein: CASSYQGADYNEQFF; CDR3 DNA: TGTGCCAGCAGTTATCAGGGGGCGGACTACAATGAGCAGTTCTTC
clone size: NA; V gene: TRBV28; D gene: NA; J gene: TRBJ2-7; CDR3 protein: CASRGEQYSHEQYF; CDR3 DNA: TGTGCCAGCAGGGGAGAGCAATACTCCCACGAGCAGTACTTC
clone size: few; V gene: TRBV30; D gene: NA; J gene: TRBJ1-2; CDR3 protein: CAWSVSGYGYTF; CDR3 DNA: TGTGCCTGGAGTGTATCGGGCTATGGCTACACCTTC
clone size: NA; V gene: TRBV19; D gene: NA; J gene: TRBJ2-7; CDR3 protein: CASSIGTGSSYEQYF; CDR3 DNA: TGTGCCAGTAGTATAGGTACGGGAAGCTCCTACGAGCAGTACTTC
clone size: few; V gene: TRBV25-1; D gene: TRBD1; J gene: TRBJ1-2; CDR3 protein: CASSGQGPHNYGYTF; CDR3 DNA: TGTGCCAGCAGTGGACAGGGACCCCATAACTATGGCTACACCTTC
clone size: NA; V gene: TRBV6-4; D gene: NA; J gene: TRBJ1-1; CDR3 protein: CASSVRSDTEAFF; CDR3 DNA: TGTGCCAGCAGTGTTAGGTCCGACACTGAAGCTTTCTTT
clone size: NA; V gene: TRBV7-9; D gene: NA; J gene: TRBJ1-1; CDR3 protein: CASSLIPGTEAFF; CDR3 DNA: TGTGCCAGCAGCTTAATCCCCGGGACTGAAGCTTTCTTT
clone size: NA; V gene: TRBV18; D gene: NA; J gene: TRBJ2-7; CDR3 protein: CASSPRDGRPYEQYF; CDR3 DNA: TGTGCCAGCTCGCCACGGGACGGCCGTCCCTACGAGCAGTACTTC